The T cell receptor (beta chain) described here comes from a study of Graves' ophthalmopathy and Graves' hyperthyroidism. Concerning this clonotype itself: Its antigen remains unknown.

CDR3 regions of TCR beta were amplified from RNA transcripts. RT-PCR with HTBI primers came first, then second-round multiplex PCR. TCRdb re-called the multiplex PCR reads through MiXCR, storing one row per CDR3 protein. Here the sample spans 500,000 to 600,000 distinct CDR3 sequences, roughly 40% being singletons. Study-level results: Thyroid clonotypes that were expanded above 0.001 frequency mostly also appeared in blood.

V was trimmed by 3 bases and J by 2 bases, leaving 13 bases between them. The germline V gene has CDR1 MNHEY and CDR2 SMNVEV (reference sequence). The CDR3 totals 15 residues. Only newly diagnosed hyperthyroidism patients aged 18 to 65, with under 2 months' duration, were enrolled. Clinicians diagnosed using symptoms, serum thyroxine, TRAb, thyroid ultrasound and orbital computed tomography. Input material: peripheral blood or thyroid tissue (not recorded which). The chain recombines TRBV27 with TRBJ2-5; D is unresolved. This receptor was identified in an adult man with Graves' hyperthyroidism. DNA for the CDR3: TGTGCCAGCAGTTTGACGCCTGGGCGGCAAGAGACCCAGTACTTC. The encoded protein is CASSLTPGRQETQYF.